The 23 T cell receptor beta chains reported below all come from one sample, sequenced in a study of T cell clonality in common variable immunodeficiency. TCRdb keeps only in-frame clones here, not all; method: immunoSEQ multiplex PCR. Listed for the sample are 40,000 or so clones, none seen a single time. Sequenced material: peripheral blood mononuclear cells. These receptors originate from a person aged 18-70 years in good health.

This clone was observed many times. The read terminates 3 residues before the CDR3 end, so the remaining end is supplied by the germline J gene. This chain links TRBV5-1 with TRBJ2-3; D perhaps matches TRBD2 (6 bases). V lost 4 bases, J lost 2 bases, and 17 bases lay in between. This CDR3 contains 16 residues. Looked up from germline, CDR1 is SGHRS and CDR2 is YFSETQ. The CDR3 loop is CASSAGTSQFTDTQYF. The sequenced CDR3 bases are TGCGCCAGCAGCGCCGGTACTAGCCAATTCACAGATACG.

In its sample, this clone was seen many times. The CDR3 end is not reached by the read, which stops 3 residues before it; the germline J gene fills it in. The chain is built from TRBV20-1 and TRBJ1-1; 11 bases map to TRBD1. The germline gives CDR1 DFQATT, CDR2 SNEGSKA (reference sequence). The CDR3 covers 15 residues. V gave up 0 bases and J gave up 6 bases; unmatched junction bases: 6. The sequenced part of the CDR3 DNA is TGCAGTGCTAGAGATTTTCGGGGACAGGGGGCTGAA. This codes for CSARDFRGQGAE. The full-length CDR3 reads as CSARDFRGQGAEAFF.

This clone was seen ten or more times. From the germline J gene comes the end of the CDR3, since the read stops 3 residues before it. The chain employs TRBV5-1 and TRBJ2-1, with 9 bases matching TRBD2. Germline values: CDR1 SGHRS, CDR2 YFSETQ. J was trimmed by 3 bases and V by 5 bases; bases with no gene match: 9. The CDR3 contains 16 residues. Incomplete CDR3 DNA: TGCGCCAGCAGGGTGATAGTAGCGGGAGACTACAATGAG. The encoded protein is CASRVIVAGDYNE. The full CDR3 reads CASRVIVAGDYNEQFF.

In its sample, this clone was seen many times. The read ends 3 residues before the CDR3 terminus; that terminus is restored from the germline J gene. This sequence joins TRBV19 and TRBJ2-3; TRBD2 might be the D (5 bases). This CDR3 comprises 13 residues. Trimming took off 5 bases at V and 2 bases at J, with 8 bases between the two ends. Germline CDR1 is LNHDA and CDR2 is SQIVND (reference sequence). The covered CDR3 bases are TGTGCCAGTAGTTGGACTGTCACAGATACG. Its protein is CASSWTVTDT. The full CDR3 protein reads CASSWTVTDTQYF.

This clone was found many times. The sequenced part of the CDR3 DNA is TGTGCCTGGAGTAGGGGACAGGGAGCGACGGGTGGC. It yields the protein CAWSRGQGATGG. The CDR3 in its entirety is CAWSRGQGATGGYTF. The chain employs TRBV30 and TRBJ1-2; 9 bases align to TRBD1. The read ends 3 residues before the CDR3 terminus; that terminus is restored from the germline J gene. The V and J ends lost 2 bases and 7 bases, in that order; junction bases with no gene match: 11. The germline gives CDR1 GTSNPN, CDR2 SVGIG (reference sequence). CDR3 length equals 15 residues.

At least ten counts were recorded for this clone. The read falls 3 residues short of the CDR3 end, and the missing part is taken from the germline J gene. The chain employs TRBV20-1 and TRBJ2-2; 13 bases match TRBD2. Germline V lookup: CDR1 DFQATT, CDR2 SNEGSKA (reference sequence). The CDR3 runs 16 residues. The trim removed 5 bases at V and 2 bases at J, leaving 5 bases unmatched. This CDR3 is CSARLAGGRNTGELFF. CDR3 DNA (partial): TGCAGTGCTCGACTAGCGGGAGGCCGAAACACCGGGGAG.

This clone was seen ten or more times. With the read ending 3 residues before the CDR3 end, the germline J gene is used to fill in that end. V and J are TRBV5-4 and TRBJ2-7; 11 nucleotides line up with TRBD2. The germline gives CDR1 SGHNT, CDR2 YYREEE (reference sequence). The CDR3 is made up of 15 amino acids. The V segment lost 4 bases and the J segment 3 bases; nucleotides outside the gene matches: 6. The CDR3 region is CASSGIAGGNYEQYF. The CDR3 DNA, read in part, is TGTGCCAGCAGCGGAATAGCGGGAGGGAACTACGAG. Drawing the rest from reference TRBV5-4 and TRBJ2-7, the complete variable domain is ETGVTQSPTHLIKTRGQQVTLRCSSQSGHNTVSWYQQALGQGPQFIFQYYREEENGRGNFPPRFSGLQFPNYSSELNVNALELDDSALYLCASSGIAGGNYEQYFGPGTRLTVT.

A word on this clone: The CDR3 goes on 3 residues after the read ends, and that part is filled in from the germline J gene. V and J are TRBV2 and TRBJ2-5, with TRBD1 identical over 8 bases. The CDR3 contains 15 residues. Germline CDR1 reads SNHLY; CDR2 reads FYNNEI. V trimming: 6 bases; J trimming: 4 bases; junction bases outside the gene matches: 10. The part of the CDR3 DNA that was read is TGTGCCAGCAGGAGGGGCGGACAGGGAACAGAGACC. This gives the protein CASRRGGQGTET. In full, the CDR3 reads CASRRGGQGTETQYF.

Only a few counts were recorded for this clone. Sequencing ends 3 residues short of the CDR3 end; the germline J gene provides the rest. The chain joins TRBV7-7 to TRBJ1-1; no reliable D call. The V gene's germline CDR1 is SSHAT and CDR2 FNYEAQ (reference sequence). This CDR3 spans 13 amino acids. The CDR3 protein is CASSLTANNEAFF. The CDR3 bases that were read are TGTGCCAGCAGCTTAACAGCAAACAATGAG. The whole variable domain, remainder taken from reference TRBV7-7 and TRBJ1-1, is GAGVSQSPRYKVTKRGQDVTLRCDPISSHATLYWYQQALGQGPEFLTYFNYEAQPDKSGLPSDRFSAERPEGSISTLTIQRTEQRDSAMYRCASSLTANNEAFFGQGTRLTVV.

With regard to this clone: Read coverage stops 3 residues before the CDR3 terminus; the germline J gene supplies the remainder. The chain links TRBV11-2 to TRBJ1-1; no clear D gene. The length of the CDR3 is 13 residues. CDR1 and CDR2 from the germline V gene are SGHAT and FQNNGV. Trimming left V 2 bases short and J 0 bases short, with 4 bases between. Here the CDR3 reads CASSLRLNTEAFF. The CDR3 bases that were read are TGTGCCAGCAGCTTAAGGCTGAACACTGAA.

Many counts were recorded for this clone. The read finishes 3 residues shy of the CDR3 end, and the germline J gene is used to complete it. This chain joins TRBV5-1 and TRBJ2-1, with D uncertain. The CDR3 runs to 14 residues. Germline values: CDR1 SGHRS, CDR2 YFSETQ. Trimming took 0 bases from V and 2 from J, leaving 6 bases between them. The CDR3 loop reads CASSLDAAYNEQFF. CDR3 DNA (partial): TGCGCCAGCAGCTTGGACGCGGCCTACAATGAG.

In this sample, this clone turned up many times. The sequence runs out 3 residues before the end of the CDR3; the remainder is reconstructed from the germline J gene. V gene TRBV18 combines with J gene TRBJ1-2; D not certain. Germline CDR1 and CDR2: KGHSH and LQKENI. There are 17 residues in the CDR3. V lost 4 bases to trimming and J lost 2 bases, with 20 bases between them. The covered CDR3 bases are TGTGCCAGCTCACGACTAATTGGAGAGGGCACCAACTATGGC. Its translation: CASSRLIGEGTNYG. The whole CDR3 sequence reads CASSRLIGEGTNYGYTF.

In its sample, this clone was seen many times. A read error may produce the germline difference seen at one junction end. The CDR3 end falls 3 residues outside the read, so it is completed with the germline J gene. The chain employs TRBV5-4 and TRBJ2-2; either TRBD1 or TRBD2 may fit D (5 bases each). Germline V gene lookup returns CDR1 SGHNT and CDR2 YYREEE (reference sequence). This CDR3 region has 12 residues. The sequenced CDR3 bases are TGTGCCAGCAGTTTGGGCGCAGGGAGG. This codes for CASSLGAGR. The full CDR3 protein reads CASSLGAGRLFF.

This clone appeared many times. The read ends 3 residues early relative to the CDR3; the germline J gene fills the gap. The chain recombines TRBV5-1 with TRBJ2-7; D unclear. Trimming shortened V by 0 bases and J by 3 bases, and 10 bases separated the two germline ends. This CDR3 comprises 14 residues. Germline values: CDR1 SGHRS, CDR2 YFSETQ. CDR3 amino acids: CASSLDANDYEQYF. CDR3 bases read: TGCGCCAGCAGCTTGGACGCTAACGACTACGAG.

This clone was observed many times. The CDR3 end lies 3 residues beyond the end of the read and is filled in from the germline J gene. The chain carries TRBV20-1 and TRBJ1-6; possible D gene TRBD1, 5 bases. The V gene's germline CDR1 is DFQATT and CDR2 SNEGSKA (reference sequence). CDR3 length: 16 amino acids. Trimming left V 0 bases short and J 0 bases short, with 9 bases between. The CDR3 bases that were read are TGCAGTGCTAGAGATCAGGGTAGCTCCTATAATTCACCC. It codes for CSARDQGSSYNSP. The whole CDR3 sequence is CSARDQGSSYNSPLHF.

This clone was counted many times. Read data end 3 residues before the CDR3 end; the end is taken from the germline J gene. The V gene is TRBV5-4, the J gene TRBJ2-3, with 7 bases matching TRBD2. The CDR3 has 15 residues. In germline, CDR1 is SGHNT, CDR2 YYREEE (reference sequence). Trimming at V came to 1 base and at J to 6 bases, leaving 8 bases not matched to a gene. The CDR3 is CASSLRAGEADTQYF. The covered CDR3 bases are TGTGCCAGCAGCTTGAGGGCGGGAGAGGCGGATACG.

The table lists this clone with many counts. The CDR3 DNA, read in part, is TGTGCCAGTAGTAGGGGGGACAGGTCTTGG. Translating it yields CASSRGDRSW. The whole CDR3 protein is CASSRGDRSWLFF. The gene calls are TRBV19 and TRBJ2-2; 8 bases are shared with TRBD1. The read falls 3 residues short of the CDR3 end, and the missing part is taken from the germline J gene. The CDR3 loop spans 13 amino acids. From germline, CDR1 is LNHDA and CDR2 SQIVND (reference sequence).

Concerning this clone: Sequencing ends 3 residues short of the CDR3 end; the germline J gene provides the rest. The chain recombines TRBV6-2 or TRBV6-3 with TRBJ1-2; D call uncertain. CDR1 is MNHEY and CDR2 is SVGEGT in the germline V gene. The CDR3 is made up of 12 amino acids. The covered CDR3 bases are TGTGCCAGCAGCAAGCAGGCCTACGAC. It is translated as CASSKQAYD. The CDR3 reads in full as CASSKQAYDYTF.

The sample holds many counts of this clone. The read gets to within 3 residues of the CDR3 end, and the germline J gene fills in the rest. This rearrangement joins TRBV2 to TRBJ1-6; 7 bases align to TRBD1. The V and J ends lost 4 bases and 8 bases, in that order; junction bases with no gene match: 5. This CDR3 has 14 amino acids. Germline CDR1 is SNHLY and CDR2 is FYNNEI. This CDR3 reads CASSVVQGDSPLHF. The DNA read from the CDR3 is TGTGCCAGCAGTGTTGTGCAGGGGGATTCACCC.

This clone was counted ten times or more. The CDR3 extends 3 residues past the end of the read, so its final part is completed from the germline J gene. This sequence joins TRBV5-1 and TRBJ2-5; 10 bases map to TRBD1. In germline, CDR1 is SGHRS, CDR2 YFSETQ. J lost 4 bases, V lost 4 bases, and 7 bases had no gene match. The CDR3 is 15 amino acids. CDR3 DNA, as far as it was read: TGCGCCAGCAGCACGGGACAGGGGTTGGTAGAGACC. The encoded protein is CASSTGQGLVET. The full CDR3 sequence reads CASSTGQGLVETQYF.

On this clone itself: The read gets to within 3 residues of the CDR3 end, and the germline J gene fills in the rest. The rearrangement joins TRBV7-2 to TRBJ2-2, with D perhaps TRBD2 (5 bases). Germline assignment: CDR1 SGHTA and CDR2 FQGNSA. The CDR3 consists of 10 residues. The CDR3 bases that were read are TGTGCCAGCAGCCCTGCGGGG. This encodes CASSPAG. The whole CDR3 is CASSPAGLFF.

This clone occurred a few times. CDR3 DNA (partial): TGTGCCAGCAGCGAAAGCGGGGGGGTGAGCTATGGC. Translated, it gives CASSESGGVSYG. The full CDR3 reads CASSESGGVSYGYTF. The chain links TRBV7-9 to TRBJ1-2; D is perhaps TRBD1 (5 bases). Read coverage stops 3 residues before the CDR3 terminus; the germline J gene supplies the remainder. The germline V and J ends were trimmed by 5 bases and 4 bases, with 17 bases remaining between them. Germline V gives CDR1 SEHNR, CDR2 FQNEAQ (reference sequence). The CDR3 loop spans 15 amino acids. The full variable domain, in which reference TRBV7-9 and TRBJ1-2 provide the parts outside the CDR3, is DTGVSQNPRHKITKRGQNVTFRCDPISEHNRLYWYRQTLGQGPEFLTYFQNEAQLEKSRLLSDRFSAERPKGSFSTLEIQRTEQGDSAMYLCASSESGGVSYGYTFGSGTRLTVV.

The sample holds many counts of this clone. The CDR3 extends 3 residues past the end of the read, so its final part is completed from the germline J gene. The V and J genes are TRBV7-9 and TRBJ2-3; no reliable D call. Germline CDR1 is SEHNR and CDR2 is FQNEAQ (reference sequence). Trimming left V 6 bases short and J 2 bases short, with 15 bases between. The CDR3 covers 15 residues. The CDR3 loop is CASRRSARLTDTQYF. Partial CDR3 DNA: TGTGCCAGCAGAAGAAGCGCTCGTCTCACAGATACG.